This is a list of T cell receptor beta chains from one sample in a study of Ad26.COV2.S vaccination and SARS-CoV-2 variants. Sequencing was performed with immunoSEQ multiplex PCR; in TCRdb, only in-frame clones are kept and a portion is missing. The sample shows over 110,000 clones, about nine tenths of them seen only once. The sample in question was peripheral blood, obtained after recovery from COVID-19. These TCRs come from a human donor who had recovered from COVID-19. Each CDR3 is given with its conserved first and last residue. Each record gives: J gene, V gene, CDR3 length, clone size, D gene, CDR3 DNA, CDR3 protein. The D gene is left open where the match is weak. The size field is filled for only some rows; it gives once, few, many or a size class.

j_call: TRBJ2-7; v_call: TRBV27; cdr3_length: 14; clone_size: -; d_call: TRBD1; cdr3_nt: TGTGCCAGCAGTATGGGACAGGGCAGGGACGAGCAGTACTTC; cdr3_aa: CASSMGQGRDEQYF
j_call: TRBJ2-5; v_call: TRBV18; cdr3_length: 13; clone_size: -; d_call: -; cdr3_nt: TGTGCCAGCTCACCCGGGGGACAAGAGACCCAGTACTTC; cdr3_aa: CASSPGGQETQYF
j_call: TRBJ2-5; v_call: TRBV18; cdr3_length: 15; clone_size: -; d_call: -; cdr3_nt: TGTGCCAGCTCATCCTTGACAGCTGGGGCAGAGACCCAGTACTTC; cdr3_aa: CASSSLTAGAETQYF
j_call: TRBJ1-5; v_call: TRBV5-8; cdr3_length: 16; clone_size: -; d_call: TRBD1; cdr3_nt: TGTGCCAGCAGCTCCGACAGGGGGGGAGGGAATCAGCCCCAGCATTTT; cdr3_aa: CASSSDRGGGNQPQHF
j_call: TRBJ1-5; v_call: TRBV3-1/TRBV3-2; cdr3_length: 15; clone_size: -; d_call: TRBD1; cdr3_nt: TGTGCCAGCAGCCAATCGGGACAGGGACATCAGCCCCAGCATTTT; cdr3_aa: CASSQSGQGHQPQHF
j_call: TRBJ2-5; v_call: TRBV2; cdr3_length: 17; clone_size: -; d_call: -; cdr3_nt: TGTGCCAGCAGTCAACCCCGGGCAGAGGAGCGGCAAGAGACCCAGTACTTC; cdr3_aa: CASSQPRAEERQETQYF
j_call: TRBJ1-5; v_call: TRBV27; cdr3_length: 13; clone_size: -; d_call: -; cdr3_nt: TGTGCCAGCAGCTTACAGGTAAATCAGCCCCAGCATTTT; cdr3_aa: CASSLQVNQPQHF
j_call: TRBJ1-4; v_call: TRBV4-3; cdr3_length: 15; clone_size: -; d_call: -; cdr3_nt: TGCGCCAGCAGCCAAGAGCCCCTGGTCAATGAAAAACTGTTTTTT; cdr3_aa: CASSQEPLVNEKLFF
j_call: TRBJ2-7; v_call: TRBV7-9; cdr3_length: 11; clone_size: -; d_call: -; cdr3_nt: TGTGCCAGCAGCTTAGGAGAGGGACAGTACTTC; cdr3_aa: CASSLGEGQYF
j_call: TRBJ1-6; v_call: TRBV15; cdr3_length: 18; clone_size: -; d_call: -; cdr3_nt: TGTGCCACCAGCTTTAAGGGGTGGAAGGCCGCCTATAATTCACCCCTCCACTTT; cdr3_aa: CATSFKGWKAAYNSPLHF
j_call: TRBJ2-1; v_call: TRBV27; cdr3_length: 13; clone_size: few; d_call: -; cdr3_nt: TGTGCCAGCAGTTTAGAACCATACAATGAGCAGTTCTTC; cdr3_aa: CASSLEPYNEQFF
j_call: TRBJ2-7; v_call: TRBV27; cdr3_length: 16; clone_size: -; d_call: TRBD1; cdr3_nt: TGTGCCAGCAGTTACTCCGGGACAGGGGGCTCCTACGAGCAGTACTTC; cdr3_aa: CASSYSGTGGSYEQYF
j_call: TRBJ1-5; v_call: TRBV6-1; cdr3_length: 11; clone_size: -; d_call: -; cdr3_nt: TGTGCCAGCAGTGAATCCCAGCCCCAGCATTTT; cdr3_aa: CASSESQPQHF
j_call: TRBJ2-1; v_call: TRBV15; cdr3_length: 13; clone_size: -; d_call: -; cdr3_nt: TGTGCCACCACTGGGACGTCCAACAATGAGCAGTTCTTC; cdr3_aa: CATTGTSNNEQFF
j_call: TRBJ2-6; v_call: TRBV4-1; cdr3_length: 17; clone_size: -; d_call: -; cdr3_nt: TGCGCCAGCAGCCAAGGATTTGGTGGCTCTGGGGCCAACGTCCTGACTTTC; cdr3_aa: CASSQGFGGSGANVLTF
j_call: TRBJ1-2; v_call: TRBV7-2; cdr3_length: 14; clone_size: -; d_call: -; cdr3_nt: TGTGCCAGCAGCTTAGCTGGGGTTCACTATGGCTACACCTTC; cdr3_aa: CASSLAGVHYGYTF
j_call: TRBJ2-5; v_call: TRBV5-1; cdr3_length: 16; clone_size: -; d_call: TRBD2; cdr3_nt: TGCGCCAGCAGCTTGGTGCTAGCGGGGGGACAAGAGACCCAGTACTTC; cdr3_aa: CASSLVLAGGQETQYF
j_call: TRBJ2-7; v_call: TRBV18; cdr3_length: 11; clone_size: -; d_call: -; cdr3_nt: TGTGCCAGCTCACCTGACCAAGAGCAGTACTTC; cdr3_aa: CASSPDQEQYF
j_call: TRBJ1-6; v_call: TRBV5-4; cdr3_length: 13; clone_size: -; d_call: TRBD1; cdr3_nt: TGTGCCAGCAGCCGAGACAGGGAATCACCCCTCCACTTT; cdr3_aa: CASSRDRESPLHF
j_call: TRBJ1-2; v_call: TRBV24-1; cdr3_length: 15; clone_size: -; d_call: TRBD1; cdr3_nt: TGTGCCACCAGTGACCCATCGGGGACAGCCTATGGCTACACCTTC; cdr3_aa: CATSDPSGTAYGYTF
j_call: TRBJ1-2; v_call: TRBV11-2; cdr3_length: 18; clone_size: -; d_call: TRBD1; cdr3_nt: TGTGCCAGCAGCTTAGGCCTCGGGACAGCCTACACTTACTATGGCTACACCTTC; cdr3_aa: CASSLGLGTAYTYYGYTF
j_call: TRBJ1-2; v_call: TRBV18; cdr3_length: 13; clone_size: -; d_call: -; cdr3_nt: TGTGCCAGCTCTCGGGAGGGGAACTATGGCTACACCTTC; cdr3_aa: CASSREGNYGYTF
j_call: TRBJ1-2; v_call: TRBV4-3; cdr3_length: 15; clone_size: -; d_call: TRBD1; cdr3_nt: TGCGCCAGCAGCCAAGGCCGGACAGGGCACTATGGCTACACCTTC; cdr3_aa: CASSQGRTGHYGYTF
j_call: TRBJ2-7; v_call: TRBV23-1; cdr3_length: 11; clone_size: -; d_call: -; cdr3_nt: TGCGCCAGCAAAAGCGACCGAAATGAGTACTTC; cdr3_aa: CASKSDRNEYF
j_call: TRBJ2-3; v_call: TRBV7-6; cdr3_length: 16; clone_size: -; d_call: TRBD1; cdr3_nt: TGTGCCAGCAGTTTTCCTCGGACAGGGGAGGGGAGTACGCAGTATTTT; cdr3_aa: CASSFPRTGEGSTQYF
j_call: TRBJ1-1; v_call: TRBV7-2; cdr3_length: 13; clone_size: few; d_call: -; cdr3_nt: TGTGCCAGCAGCGTAGGGGGGTTAGGTGAAGCTTTCTTT; cdr3_aa: CASSVGGLGEAFF
j_call: TRBJ2-2; v_call: TRBV5-4; cdr3_length: 16; clone_size: -; d_call: TRBD1; cdr3_nt: TGTGCCAGCAGCTTGGCTGAGGACAGGGGCACCGGGGAGCTGTTTTTT; cdr3_aa: CASSLAEDRGTGELFF
j_call: TRBJ2-1; v_call: TRBV3-1/TRBV3-2; cdr3_length: 18; clone_size: -; d_call: TRBD1; cdr3_nt: TGTGCCAGCAGCCAAAGCGAATACAGGGGCAGCTCCTACAATGAGCAGTTCTTC; cdr3_aa: CASSQSEYRGSSYNEQFF
j_call: TRBJ2-1; v_call: TRBV6-5; cdr3_length: 15; clone_size: -; d_call: TRBD1; cdr3_nt: TGTGCCAGCAGCTACGACAGGGGCACCTACAATGAGCAGTTCTTC; cdr3_aa: CASSYDRGTYNEQFF
j_call: TRBJ2-2; v_call: TRBV5-1; cdr3_length: 17; clone_size: -; d_call: TRBD2; cdr3_nt: TGCGCCAGCAGCTTGTGGCCGGGACTAGCGGGGTCCGGGGAGCTGTTTTTT; cdr3_aa: CASSLWPGLAGSGELFF
j_call: TRBJ1-6; v_call: TRBV15; cdr3_length: 14; clone_size: -; d_call: -; cdr3_nt: TGTGCCACGAGCCGGGGGCAAGCAGTATCACCCCTCCACTTT; cdr3_aa: CATSRGQAVSPLHF
j_call: TRBJ1-2; v_call: TRBV30; cdr3_length: 13; clone_size: -; d_call: -; cdr3_nt: TGTGCCTGGAGTGATGGTAGTTACTATGGCTACACCTTC; cdr3_aa: CAWSDGSYYGYTF
j_call: TRBJ2-7; v_call: TRBV11-2; cdr3_length: 19; clone_size: -; d_call: -; cdr3_nt: TGTGCCAGCAGCTTACGGTCGCTGTTTTATGGTCTGAGGGGGTACGAGCAGTACTTC; cdr3_aa: CASSLRSLFYGLRGYEQYF
j_call: TRBJ2-3; v_call: TRBV6-5; cdr3_length: 13; clone_size: -; d_call: TRBD2; cdr3_nt: TGTGCCAGCAGCTTGGGTATAGCGGGTACGCAGTATTTT; cdr3_aa: CASSLGIAGTQYF
j_call: TRBJ2-7; v_call: TRBV7-6; cdr3_length: 17; clone_size: -; d_call: -; cdr3_nt: TGTGCCAGCAGCTTAGCGCAGGGCGACTGGGGTACCTACGAGCAGTACTTC; cdr3_aa: CASSLAQGDWGTYEQYF
j_call: TRBJ2-7; v_call: TRBV27; cdr3_length: 11; clone_size: -; d_call: -; cdr3_nt: TGTGCCAGCAGTTTATCCTACGAGCAGTACTTC; cdr3_aa: CASSLSYEQYF
j_call: TRBJ1-1; v_call: TRBV6-5; cdr3_length: 14; clone_size: -; d_call: -; cdr3_nt: TGTGCCAGCACCCCCGGGGGGGGGAACACTGAAGCTTTCTTT; cdr3_aa: CASTPGGGNTEAFF
j_call: TRBJ1-3; v_call: TRBV9; cdr3_length: 13; clone_size: few; d_call: -; cdr3_nt: TGTGCCAGTCTCAGGGGCTCCGGAAACACCATATATTTT; cdr3_aa: CASLRGSGNTIYF
j_call: TRBJ1-2; v_call: TRBV5-1; cdr3_length: 16; clone_size: -; d_call: TRBD1; cdr3_nt: TGCGCCAGCAAGGAGACAGCGGGACAGGGAGGCTATGGCTACACCTTC; cdr3_aa: CASKETAGQGGYGYTF
j_call: TRBJ2-2; v_call: TRBV25-1; cdr3_length: 14; clone_size: once; d_call: -; cdr3_nt: TGTGCCAGCAGTGACCCTTGGGGAACCGGGGAGCTGTTTTTT; cdr3_aa: CASSDPWGTGELFF
j_call: TRBJ1-5; v_call: TRBV7-2; cdr3_length: 17; clone_size: -; d_call: TRBD1; cdr3_nt: TGTGCCAGCAGCTTGTACCCAGGGGGACAGACTAATCAGCCCCAGCATTTT; cdr3_aa: CASSLYPGGQTNQPQHF
j_call: TRBJ1-2; v_call: TRBV27; cdr3_length: 13; clone_size: -; d_call: -; cdr3_nt: TGTGCCAGCAGTGATCAGGGGCGGTATGGCTACACCTTC; cdr3_aa: CASSDQGRYGYTF
j_call: TRBJ2-3; v_call: TRBV7-6; cdr3_length: 16; clone_size: -; d_call: TRBD1; cdr3_nt: TGTGCCAGCAGCTATGACCGGGACAGGGGCACAGATACGCAGTATTTT; cdr3_aa: CASSYDRDRGTDTQYF
j_call: TRBJ1-1; v_call: TRBV30; cdr3_length: 13; clone_size: -; d_call: TRBD1; cdr3_nt: TGTGCCTGGAGTCTAGACAGGGACACTGAAGCTTTCTTT; cdr3_aa: CAWSLDRDTEAFF
j_call: TRBJ2-7; v_call: TRBV5-8; cdr3_length: 13; clone_size: -; d_call: -; cdr3_nt: TGTGCCAGCAGCTTGCCGGAAAACTACGAGCAGTACTTC; cdr3_aa: CASSLPENYEQYF
j_call: TRBJ1-1; v_call: TRBV11-3; cdr3_length: 13; clone_size: -; d_call: -; cdr3_nt: TGTGCCAGCAGCCTAAGCAGGTTAACTGAAGCTTTCTTT; cdr3_aa: CASSLSRLTEAFF
j_call: TRBJ1-3; v_call: TRBV28; cdr3_length: 15; clone_size: -; d_call: -; cdr3_nt: TGTGCCAGCAGTTTAGAGGGCGACTCTGGAAACACCATATATTTT; cdr3_aa: CASSLEGDSGNTIYF